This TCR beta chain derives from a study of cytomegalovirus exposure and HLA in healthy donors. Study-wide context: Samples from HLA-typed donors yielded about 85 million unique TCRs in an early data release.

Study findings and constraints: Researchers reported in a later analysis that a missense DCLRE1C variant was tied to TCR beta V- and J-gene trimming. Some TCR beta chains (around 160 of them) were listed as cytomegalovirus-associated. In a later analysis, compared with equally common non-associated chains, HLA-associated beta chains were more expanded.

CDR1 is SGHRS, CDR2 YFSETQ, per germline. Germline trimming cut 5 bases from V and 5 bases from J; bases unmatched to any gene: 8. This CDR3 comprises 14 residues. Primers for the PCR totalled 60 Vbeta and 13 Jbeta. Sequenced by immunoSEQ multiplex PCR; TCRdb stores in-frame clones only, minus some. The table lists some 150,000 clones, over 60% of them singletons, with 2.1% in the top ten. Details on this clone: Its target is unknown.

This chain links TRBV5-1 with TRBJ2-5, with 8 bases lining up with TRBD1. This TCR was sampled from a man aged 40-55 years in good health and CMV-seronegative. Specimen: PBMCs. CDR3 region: CASRFQGARETQYF. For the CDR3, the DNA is TGCGCCAGCAGATTCCAGGGGGCGCGGGAGACCCAGTACTTC.